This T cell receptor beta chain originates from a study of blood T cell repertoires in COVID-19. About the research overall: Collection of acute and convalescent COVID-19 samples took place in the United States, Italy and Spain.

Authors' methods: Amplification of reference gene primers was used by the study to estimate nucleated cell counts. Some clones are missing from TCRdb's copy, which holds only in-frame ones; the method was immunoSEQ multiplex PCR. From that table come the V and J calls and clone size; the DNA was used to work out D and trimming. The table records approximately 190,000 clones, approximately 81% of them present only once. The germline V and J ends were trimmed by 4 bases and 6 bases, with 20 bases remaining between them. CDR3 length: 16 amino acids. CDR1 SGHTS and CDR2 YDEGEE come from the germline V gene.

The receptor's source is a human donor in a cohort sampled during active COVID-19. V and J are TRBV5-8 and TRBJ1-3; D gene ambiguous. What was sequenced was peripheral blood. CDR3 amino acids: CASSRRQAHPENTIYF. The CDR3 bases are TGTGCCAGCAGCCGCCGACAAGCACACCCGGAAAACACCATATATTTT.